This T cell receptor (beta chain) was obtained from a study of OX40 agonist ivuxolimab in advanced cancers. Assay used: immunoSEQ multiplex PCR; TCRdb lists only in-frame clones, some missing. The sample lists about 11,000 clones, around nine tenths seen once, with about 30% in the top ten. Study findings and constraints: It was also the case that some nonresponders had low normalized T-cell clonal expansion. Partial responders at 0.1-3.0 mg/kg showed near-lowest clonal expansion.

People who had autoimmune disease history or systemic immunosuppression were excluded. In this sample, this clone turned up once. The antigen is undetermined. The TCR sequence derives from an adult with an advanced solid tumor such as melanoma, head and neck, liver or kidney cancer. The source material was CD4+ or CD8+ T cells sorted from blood, sampled in a trial of the OX40 agonist ivuxolimab.

CDR3 in amino acids: CASSLGTASYEQYF. The CDR3, as DNA: TGTGCCAGCAGCTTGGGGACAGCCTCCTACGAGCAGTACTTC. The chain links TRBV11-2 to TRBJ2-7, with 7 bases identical to TRBD1. The CDR3 covers 14 residues. Germline CDR1 SGHAT, CDR2 FQNNGV. The V and J ends lost 3 bases and 0 bases, in that order; junction bases with no gene match: 2.